The sequence of this TCR beta chain was determined in a study of shared clonotypes between healthy human individuals. Study-wide results and limits: Non-shared clonotypes displayed generation probabilities falling below those of clonotypes present in all four donors. Tissue TCR repertoires likely differ from these blood-only repertoires.

With respect to this clone: Its antigen remains unidentified.

Genomic DNA per cell subset filled all wells of several immunoSEQ plates. Data came from immunoSEQ multiplex PCR; TCRdb stores just in-frame clones and leaves some out. The table includes 2 million to 3 million clones, 93% detected once. This CDR3 comprises 15 residues. The germline V gene has CDR1 SGHDT and CDR2 YYEEEE. V shed 6 bases and J 1 base; nucleotides not matched to a gene: 4. Sequencing input: naive CD4+ T cells from PBMCs. Regarding subset: CD45RA+ positively selected. This sequence joins TRBV5-6 and TRBJ2-3, with 11 nucleotides matching TRBD2. This receptor was identified in a man aged 18 to 29 in good health. Some clones in this sample may be carry-over from other donors' samples. CDR3 in amino acids: CASTGLAGRTDTQYF. In nucleotides, the CDR3 is TGTGCCAGCACCGGACTAGCGGGTCGCACAGATACGCAGTATTTT.